Listed below are T cell receptor beta chains from one sample, sequenced in a study of T cells in Graves' hyperthyroidism and ophthalmopathy. TCRdb called the multiplex PCR reads again in MiXCR, with one record for every CDR3 protein. The profile covers fewer than 350,000 distinct CDR3 sequences, with roughly a fifth appearing a single time and around half taken by the ten largest. Sequenced input: blood. The source of these receptors is a woman between 50 and 59 years old with Graves' hyperthyroidism. Each CDR3 is given with its conserved first and last residue. The D gene is left open where the match is weak. Rows give clone size only sometimes, using once, few, many, or a class for an expanded clone.

NA,many,TRBJ1-5,TRBV20-1,CSARAVASTIGQPQHF,TGCAGTGCTAGAGCGGTCGCGTCGACAATAGGTCAGCCCCAGCATTTT
TRBD1,NA,TRBJ2-2,TRBV3-1,CASNSDRLSGELFF,TGTGCCAGCAACTCGGACAGGTTGTCCGGGGAGCTGTTTTTT
NA,many,TRBJ2-1,TRBV6-1,CASSEHSGTEQFF,TGTGCCAGCAGTGAACACAGCGGTACAGAGCAGTTCTTC
TRBD1,many,TRBJ1-1,TRBV19,CASSPFRGSTEAFF,TGTGCCAGTAGTCCCTTCAGGGGGAGCACTGAAGCTTTCTTT
NA,NA,TRBJ1-5,TRBV2,CASDVQNQPQHF,TGTGCCAGCGACGTTCAGAATCAGCCCCAGCATTTT
TRBD1,few,TRBJ1-3,TRBV18,CASSPRGQGENTIYF,TGTGCCAGCTCACCGAGGGGACAGGGTGAAAACACCATATATTTT
NA,many,TRBJ1-2,TRBV3-1,CASSNQVLGNYGYTF,TGTGCCAGCAGCAATCAAGTCCTAGGGAACTATGGCTACACCTTC
TRBD2,once,TRBJ2-3,TRBV28,CASSLSSSGGLTDTQYF,TGTGCCAGCAGTTTATCTTCTAGCGGGGGCCTCACAGATACGCAGTATTTT
NA,many,TRBJ2-3,TRBV7-9,CASSPTARSKDTQYF,TGTGCCAGCAGCCCGACTGCCAGGAGCAAAGATACGCAGTATTTT
TRBD1,few,TRBJ1-2,TRBV7-9,CASSLQQGGNYGYTF,TGTGCCAGCAGCTTACAACAGGGGGGGAACTATGGCTACACCTTC
NA,NA,TRBJ2-1,TRBV7-2,CASSTSGGGEQFF,TGTGCCAGCAGCACATCCGGTGGGGGTGAGCAGTTCTTC
NA,many,TRBJ1-1,TRBV2,CASSAENTEAFF,TGTGCCAGCAGTGCCGAGAACACTGAAGCTTTCTTT